In this sample, the clone carrying this TCR beta chain turned up once. No antigen is known for it. The data are from a study of shared clonotypes between healthy human individuals. Study-level results: Some clonotypes were shared by all four sorted-subset donors, while others were not shared. The non-shared ones had lower generation probabilities than the shared ones.

The assay was immunoSEQ multiplex PCR, and TCRdb's table has in-frame clones only and misses some. This repertoire shows some 1.4 million clones, around 97% found once; its top ten account for 1.2%. Germline V gene lookup returns CDR1 LNHDA and CDR2 SQIVND (reference sequence). This CDR3 is built from 15 residues. V lost 6 bases to trimming and J lost 6 bases, with 20 bases between them. This TCR came from a man younger than 45 in good health. The chain combines TRBV19 with TRBJ1-2; D unclear. Source material: naive CD4+ T cells sorted from blood. Subset noted: CD45RA+ positively selected. The CDR3 bases are TGTGCCAGTAGCATCCCTACGACACGTTCGGATGGCTACACCTTC. It yields the protein CASSIPTTRSDGYTF.